These T cell receptor beta chains were read from a single sample in a study of blood T cells in healthy people across ages. TCRdb fed the 5' RACE reads into MiXCR, producing one record per CDR3 protein. The data hold roughly 1,000,000 distinct CDR3 sequences, with roughly 24% observed a single time. A further study also used this sample, focusing on T cells of mothers and their children.

The specimen was blood. Receptors were obtained from a girl aged 2-10 years in good health. Both conserved end residues are part of each CDR3. The D gene is left open where the match is weak. The size entry is marked missing in some rows and otherwise reads once, few, many or a size class.

TRBJ2-3 | NA | TRBV7-9 | once | TGTGCCAGCAGCCCAGGGCGGGGAAACACAGATACGCAGTATTTT | CASSPGRGNTDTQYF
TRBJ2-7 | NA | TRBV27 | NA | TGTGCCAGCGGCGCTAGTGGCAGGGGTACCTACGAGCAGTACTTC | CASGASGRGTYEQYF
TRBJ1-4 | TRBD1 | TRBV7-9 | once | TGTGCCAGCAGCTTAGTGGCAGGGGGGATTGAAAAACTGTTTTTT | CASSLVAGGIEKLFF
TRBJ2-7 | NA | TRBV7-6 | few | TGTGCCAGCAGCTTGAGTGTAGCTGACGCCTACGAGCAGTACTTC | CASSLSVADAYEQYF
TRBJ1-4 | TRBD1 | TRBV5-1 | NA | TGCGCCAGCAGCTTGTACAGGGGAAAAACTAATGAAAAACTGTTTTTT | CASSLYRGKTNEKLFF
TRBJ1-1 | NA | TRBV20-1 | NA | TGCAGTGCTAGAGTTTTTGGGGTCGGGGACACTGAAGCTTTCTTT | CSARVFGVGDTEAFF
TRBJ1-4 | NA | TRBV7-9 | once | TGTGCCAGCAGCCCCCCACAGGGACCTACTGAAAAACTGTTTTTT | CASSPPQGPTEKLFF
TRBJ1-4 | NA | TRBV5-1 | NA | TGCGCCAGCAGCTTCTACGCAGGAACTGCAACTAATGAAAAACTGCTTTTT | CASSFYAGTATNEKLLF
TRBJ2-5 | NA | TRBV29-1 | few | TGCAGCGTCGAGGCAGGAGGGGCCCAGTACTTC | CSVEAGGAQYF
TRBJ1-4 | NA | TRBV15 | many | TGTGCCACCAGCCCCTACAGGGAGGAAACTAATGAAAAACTGTTTTTT | CATSPYREETNEKLFF
TRBJ2-1 | NA | TRBV20-1 | NA | TGCAGTGCTAGGCGCGCAGCCCTTTACAATGAGCAGTTCTTC | CSARRAALYNEQFF
TRBJ2-1 | NA | TRBV29-1 | NA | TGCAGCGTTCTGGCGCGTCATGAGCAGTTCTTC | CSVLARHEQFF
TRBJ2-7 | NA | TRBV27 | few | TGTGCCAGCAGCCTCGGGACCCCGGGTTACTACGAGCAGTACTTC | CASSLGTPGYYEQYF
TRBJ2-5 | NA | TRBV20-1 | NA | TGCAGTGCTAGAGATCCAGGACAGACATACCAAGAGACCCAGTACTTC | CSARDPGQTYQETQYF
TRBJ1-5 | TRBD1 | TRBV6-5 | few | TGTGCCAGCAGCCCAAGGACAGGGGCTAATCAGCCCCAGCATTTT | CASSPRTGANQPQHF
TRBJ2-1 | TRBD1 | TRBV2 | NA | TGTGCCAGCGAAGGGACAGGAAGTTTGGATGAGCAGTTCTTC | CASEGTGSLDEQFF
TRBJ2-2 | TRBD1 | TRBV10-3 | few | TGTGCCTCCGCTGGGGACAGGGGAAACACCGGGGAGCTGTTTTTT | CASAGDRGNTGELFF
TRBJ2-5 | TRBD1 | TRBV9 | NA | TGTGCCAGCAGCGCGGACAGGGGCGGGGAAGAGACCCAGTACTTC | CASSADRGGEETQYF
TRBJ2-5 | TRBD1 | TRBV4-2 | NA | TGTGGCAGCACCATGACAGGGGAAGAGACCCAGTACTTC | CGSTMTGEETQYF
TRBJ2-3 | NA | TRBV4-2 | NA | TGTGCCAGCAGCCACGAGTCCAGCACAGATACGCAGTATTTT | CASSHESSTDTQYF
TRBJ2-5 | NA | TRBV20-1 | NA | TGCAGTGCTAGAGACGTTAAGGGACCAGAGACCCAGTACTTC | CSARDVKGPETQYF
TRBJ2-4 | NA | TRBV5-5 | NA | TGTGCCAGCAGCTTGGAGGCGGGACGGGGAAACATTCAGTACTTC | CASSLEAGRGNIQYF
TRBJ2-3 | TRBD2 | TRBV6-2/TRBV6-3 | many | TGTGCCAGCAGGGTGACTAGCGGGGGGCTTCAAGGAAGCGACACAGATACGCAGTATTTT | CASRVTSGGLQGSDTDTQYF
TRBJ1-2 | NA | TRBV7-2 | few | TGTGCCAGCAGCTTAATGGCCTATGGCTACACCTTC | CASSLMAYGYTF
TRBJ2-7 | NA | TRBV29-1 | NA | TGCAGCGTTGAGGACGGAATTTTATACGAGCAGTACTTC | CSVEDGILYEQYF
TRBJ2-1 | TRBD2 | TRBV3-1 | many | TGTGCCAGCAGCCAAAACAGCGGGGGGGGGAATGAGCAGTTCTTC | CASSQNSGGGNEQFF
TRBJ2-3 | NA | TRBV15 | NA | TGTGCCACCAGCAGAGCCCTCTTTGGGGCAGATACGCAGTATTTT | CATSRALFGADTQYF
TRBJ1-1 | NA | TRBV2 | NA | TGTGCCAGCAGTGAAGGTATCGGGGTTTTCAACACTGAAGCTTTCTTT | CASSEGIGVFNTEAFF
TRBJ1-2 | NA | TRBV7-8 | NA | TGTGCCAGCAGCCGTCTTCCTGTTCCGGGCAGGGCTAACTATGGCTACACCTTC | CASSRLPVPGRANYGYTF
TRBJ2-5 | TRBD1 | TRBV29-1 | few | TGCAGCGTTGGGGACAGGGGCCAACAGTACTTC | CSVGDRGQQYF
TRBJ1-6 | NA | TRBV2 | NA | TGTGCCAGCAGTGAGGAACCTAATTCACCCCTCCACTTT | CASSEEPNSPLHF
TRBJ1-1 | NA | TRBV6-6 | NA | TGTGCCAGCAGTGGTAAGAACACTGAAGCTTTCTTT | CASSGKNTEAFF
TRBJ2-5 | TRBD2 | TRBV27 | NA | TGTGCCAGCAGTCCGGGACTAGCGGGAGTTGAGCAGTACTTC | CASSPGLAGVEQYF
TRBJ2-1 | TRBD1 | TRBV29-1 | NA | TGCAGCTACAGTCCCGGGACAGGGATACATGAGCAGTTCTTC | CSYSPGTGIHEQFF
TRBJ2-7 | NA | TRBV7-9 | NA | TGTGCCAGCGCAGGGAGCGAGCAGTACTTC | CASAGSEQYF
TRBJ2-5 | NA | TRBV5-5 | NA | TGTGCCAGCAGCTTGGGGGGTATGGGCCCGGGGGCTGGAGAGACCCAGTACTTC | CASSLGGMGPGAGETQYF
TRBJ2-7 | TRBD2 | TRBV20-1 | few | TGCAGTGCTAGAGATGCACTAGCGGGGTTATACGAGCAGTACTTC | CSARDALAGLYEQYF
TRBJ1-2 | NA | TRBV20-1 | NA | TGCAGTGCTAGAGATACCGAAGGCTATGGCTACACCTTC | CSARDTEGYGYTF
TRBJ1-1 | NA | TRBV4-3 | few | TGCGCCAGCAGCCAAGAACAGTGGTTTGAGGCTTTCTTT | CASSQEQWFEAFF
TRBJ2-2 | NA | TRBV15 | NA | TGTGCCACCAGCAGAGATCACGTAGGGATGAACACCGGGGAGCTGTTTTTT | CATSRDHVGMNTGELFF